Sequencing of this TCR beta chain was carried out in a study of blood T cell repertoires in COVID-19. In the study overall: Samples came from the United States, Italy and Spain, spanning acute and convalescent COVID-19. PBMCs, B-cell-depleted T cells, or T cells provided the cDNA or gDNA that made up the material.

The table lists this clone with a count of one. In the authors' workflow: Estimated nucleated cell counts came from reference gene primer amplification. Assay: immunoSEQ multiplex PCR; the TCRdb copy retains only in-frame clones and omits some. The V and J calls and the clone size are those of that table, but D and trimming were determined from the DNA. The table shows over 70,000 clones, with about 80% occurring only once. With V trimmed by 4 bases and J by 6 bases, 7 bases remained unmatched. The CDR3 has 15 amino acids. Germline loops: CDR1 SGHRS, CDR2 YFSETQ. Sequenced: peripheral blood. The TCR sequence derives from a woman in her 70s with acute or convalescent COVID-19. The chain uses TRBV5-1 and TRBJ2-2; 9 nucleotides line up with TRBD2. CDR3 loop: CASSSAGGDAGELFF. DNA of the CDR3: TGCGCCAGCAGCAGCGCGGGAGGGGACGCCGGGGAGCTGTTTTTT.